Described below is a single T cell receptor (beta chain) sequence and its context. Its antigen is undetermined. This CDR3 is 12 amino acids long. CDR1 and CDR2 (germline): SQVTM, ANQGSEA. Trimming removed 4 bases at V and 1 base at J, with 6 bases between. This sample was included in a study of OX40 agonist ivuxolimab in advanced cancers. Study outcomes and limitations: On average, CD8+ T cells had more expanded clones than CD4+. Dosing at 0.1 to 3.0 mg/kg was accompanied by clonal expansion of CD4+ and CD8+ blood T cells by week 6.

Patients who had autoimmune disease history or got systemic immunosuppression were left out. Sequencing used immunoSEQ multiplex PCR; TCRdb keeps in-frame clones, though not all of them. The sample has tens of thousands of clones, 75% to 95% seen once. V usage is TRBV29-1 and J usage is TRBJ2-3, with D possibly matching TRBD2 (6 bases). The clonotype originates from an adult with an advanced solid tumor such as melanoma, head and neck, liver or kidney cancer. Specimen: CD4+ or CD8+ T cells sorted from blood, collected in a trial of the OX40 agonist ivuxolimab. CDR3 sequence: CSVASGTDTQYF. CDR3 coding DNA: TGCAGCGTTGCTAGCGGCACAGATACGCAGTATTTT.